These T cell receptor beta chains were read from a single sample in a study of T cell repertoires in ileal Crohn's disease. The method was immunoSEQ multiplex PCR; TCRdb's version includes in-frame clones alone and lacks a portion of them. Among fewer than 12,000 clones listed, 70% to 90% were seen once. Sequencing input: ileal tissue. These receptors all come from an adult with Crohn's disease. Each CDR3 is given with its conserved first and last residue. The D gene is left open where the match is weak.

v_call	d_call	j_call	cdr3_aa
TRBV27	.	TRBJ2-7	CASSLSGQRPSYEQYF
TRBV7-9	.	TRBJ1-5	CASSYDSFNRPQHF
TRBV2	TRBD1	TRBJ2-7	CASRNWGQGFYEQYF
TRBV5-1	TRBD1	TRBJ1-1	CASSLRDRGNTEAFF
TRBV6-4	.	TRBJ1-4	CASSASGQPNEKLFF
TRBV2	.	TRBJ1-5	CASSEGARRPQHF
TRBV4-2	.	TRBJ2-5	CASSQEWLAQETQYF
TRBV7-3	.	TRBJ1-1	CASSLRAAGEDTEAFF
TRBV5-8	.	TRBJ2-4	CASSSDRNIQYF
TRBV5-4	TRBD2	TRBJ2-2	CASSLERGYTGELFF
TRBV7-9	TRBD1	TRBJ1-5	CASSRDRGVNNQPQHF
TRBV27	.	TRBJ2-7	CASSRSGNYEQYF
TRBV6-5	.	TRBJ1-2	CASSNEFEDYGYTF
TRBV6-1	.	TRBJ2-3	CASRRRGNTDTQYF
TRBV21-1	.	TRBJ1-6	CASSAQLRGSPLHF
TRBV5-1	.	TRBJ2-7	CASSSLLTVDEQYF
TRBV5-1	TRBD1	TRBJ1-1	CASSGTGGVGTEAFF
TRBV19	.	TRBJ1-5	CASSISRGEGINQPQHF
TRBV6-1	TRBD2	TRBJ2-4	CAASSPAGWLNIQYF
TRBV2	TRBD1	TRBJ1-2	CASSEGQGQGYTF
TRBV28	TRBD1	TRBJ1-2	CASSFKDRGYGYGYTF
TRBV6-1	TRBD1	TRBJ2-5	CASRLRDRAQETQYF
TRBV27	.	TRBJ1-2	CASSLTLGHVYGYGYTF
TRBV21-1	.	TRBJ2-2	CASSPHPTGALNTGELFF
TRBV4-2	TRBD2	TRBJ2-1	CASSQELIRGGPNEQFF
TRBV19	.	TRBJ1-3	CASSPAGYYSGNTIYF
TRBV6-1	TRBD1	TRBJ1-2	CASSDSGGQGARGYTF
TRBV9	TRBD1	TRBJ1-1	CASSVGSGTGMGAFF